The 13 T cell receptor beta chains in this list originate from one sample, sequenced in a study of cytomegalovirus exposure and HLA in healthy donors. PCR was performed using 60 Vbeta and 13 Jbeta primers. Libraries were prepared by immunoSEQ multiplex PCR; TCRdb keeps only in-frame clonotypes and omits some of them. Of about 99,000 clones in the sample, around 82% are singletons; the top ten hold roughly 3.2%. The sequencing input was PBMCs. These receptors all come from a man aged 40-50 years in good health and CMV-seronegative.

The count of this clone is one. An end of the junction does not agree with germline; a read error may underlie this. The chain has TRBV7-9 and TRBJ1-1; tentatively, D is TRBD1 (6 bases). Germline loops: CDR1 SEHNR, CDR2 FQNEAQ (reference sequence). The CDR3 consists of 15 residues. The CDR3 DNA follows: TGTGCCAGCAGCCCCCGCAGGGGCGAGCCGACTGAAGCTCTCTTT. Translated: CASSPRRGEPTEALF.

The chain joins TRBV5-1 to TRBJ2-1; D ambiguous. This CDR3 has 12 amino acids. Germline CDR1 and CDR2: SGHRS and YFSETQ. The V end was cut by 0 bases, the J end by 8 bases, with 6 bases between. CDR3 sequence (DNA): TGCGCCAGCAGCTTGGCGCAGGATGAGCAGTTCTTC. This translates into CASSLAQDEQFF.

The V and J genes are TRBV10-3 and TRBJ1-2; D is unresolved. The germline gives CDR1 ENHRY, CDR2 SYGVKD. V was trimmed by 6 bases and J by 8 bases, leaving 13 bases between them. This CDR3 contains 12 residues. The CDR3 protein is CAISAPERGYTF. CDR3 nucleotide sequence: TGTGCCATCAGCGCGCCGGAGCGGGGCTACACCTTC.

The chain uses TRBV29-1 and TRBJ1-4; the D is unclear. There are 12 residues in the CDR3. The germline V and J ends were trimmed by 4 bases and 7 bases, with 10 bases remaining between them. Germline-derived CDR1 and CDR2 are SQVTM and ANQGSEA. CDR3 nucleotides: TGCAGCGTTGCCCCACCGGGTGAAAAACTGTTTTTT. It codes for CSVAPPGEKLFF.

This clone was seen only a few times. The V gene is TRBV27, the J gene TRBJ2-7, with TRBD1 matching over 9 bases. The germline V gene encodes CDR1 MNHEY and CDR2 SMNVEV (reference sequence). After removal of 6 bases from V and 5 bases from J, the junction contained 8 bases not matched to a gene. The CDR3 sequence is 14 residues long. CDR3 nucleotide sequence: TGTGCCAGCAGCCAACAGGGGGCTATCGACGAGCAGTACTTC. It is translated as CASSQQGAIDEQYF.

The chain has TRBV28 and TRBJ2-7; D unclear. Trimming pared 2 bases from V and 1 base from J, leaving 3 bases between. The CDR3 runs 12 residues. Germline V lookup: CDR1 MDHEN, CDR2 SYDVKM. CDR3 coding DNA: TGTGCCAGCAGTTTAATATCCTACGAGCAGTACTTC. It translates to CASSLISYEQYF. Filled out from reference TRBV28 and TRBJ2-7, the complete variable domain reads DVKVTQSSRYLVKRTGEKVFLECVQDMDHENMFWYRQDPGLGLRLIYFSYDVKMKEKGDIPEGYSVSREKKERFSLILESASTNQTSMYLCASSLISYEQYFGPGTRLTVT.

The rearrangement links TRBV4-1 to TRBJ2-7; TRBD2 might be the D (5 bases). CDR3 size: 15 residues. V was clipped by 4 bases and J by 0 bases, with 13 bases between them. In germline, CDR1 is MGHRA, CDR2 YSYEKL. CDR3 loop: CASSLRDGSSYEQYF. DNA for the CDR3: TGCGCCAGCAGCCTCCGAGATGGGAGCTCCTACGAGCAGTACTTC.

This sequence joins TRBV5-4 and TRBJ2-1; D unclear. Trimming removed 3 bases from V and 7 bases from J, with 17 bases in between. The germline CDR1 and CDR2 sequences are SGHNT and YYREEE (reference sequence). The CDR3 loop spans 15 amino acids. This CDR3 is CASSWPGGSTNEQFF. The CDR3 coding sequence is TGTGCCAGCAGCTGGCCCGGCGGTAGTACAAATGAGCAGTTCTTC.

The V gene is TRBV6-1, the J gene TRBJ1-1; tentative D call: TRBD1 (5 bases). Trimming removed 4 bases at V and 0 bases at J, with 12 bases between. In germline, CDR1 is MNHNS, CDR2 SASEGT. CDR3 length: 15 residues. DNA of the CDR3: TGTGCCAGCAGTGGCCACTGGGGCCTGAACACTGAAGCTTTCTTT. Amino acids: CASSGHWGLNTEAFF.

The V call is TRBV6-5, the J call TRBJ2-5, with D possibly matching TRBD1 (6 bases). The J call may be mistaken, given a closer DNA end match to TRBJ2-7. The CDR3 extends over 13 amino acids. Germline V gene lookup returns CDR1 MNHEY and CDR2 SVGAGI. The CDR3 protein is CASTLVQGSEQYF. The CDR3 DNA follows: TGTGCCAGCACCCTTGTACAGGGTAGCGAGCAGTACTTC.

The V call is TRBV28, the J call TRBJ1-5; D remains unclear. Trimming took 5 bases from V and 1 from J, leaving 3 bases between them. Per the germline V gene, CDR1 is MDHEN and CDR2 is SYDVKM. The CDR3 consists of 12 residues. Here the CDR3 reads CASSVSNQPQHF. CDR3 coding DNA: TGTGCCAGCAGTGTAAGCAATCAGCCCCAGCATTTT.

J is TRBJ2-2 and V is TRBV5-1; TRBD2 is a possible D gene (5 bases). The CDR3 is 13 amino acids. From germline, CDR1 is SGHRS and CDR2 YFSETQ. V lost 8 bases and J lost 1, with 9 bases in between. CDR3 DNA sequence: TGCGCCAGTAAGGACTGGAACACCGGGGAGCTGTTTTTT. This translates into CASKDWNTGELFF. Supplemented by reference TRBV5-1 and TRBJ2-2, the full variable domain reads KAGVTQTPRYLIKTRGQQVTLSCSPISGHRSVSWYQQTPGQGLQFLFEYFSETQRNKGNFPGRFSGRQFSNSRSEMNVSTLELGDSALYLCASKDWNTGELFFGEGSRLTVL.

This rearrangement joins TRBV9 to TRBJ1-6; 10 bases fit TRBD1. With 5 bases clipped from V and 7 bases from J, the junction kept 6 bases outside the gene matches. The CDR3 spans 15 residues. Germline loops: CDR1 SGDLS, CDR2 YYNGEE. CDR3 DNA sequence: TGTGCCAGCAGAGAACCGGGACAGGGGAATTCACCCCTCCACTTT. Protein product: CASREPGQGNSPLHF.